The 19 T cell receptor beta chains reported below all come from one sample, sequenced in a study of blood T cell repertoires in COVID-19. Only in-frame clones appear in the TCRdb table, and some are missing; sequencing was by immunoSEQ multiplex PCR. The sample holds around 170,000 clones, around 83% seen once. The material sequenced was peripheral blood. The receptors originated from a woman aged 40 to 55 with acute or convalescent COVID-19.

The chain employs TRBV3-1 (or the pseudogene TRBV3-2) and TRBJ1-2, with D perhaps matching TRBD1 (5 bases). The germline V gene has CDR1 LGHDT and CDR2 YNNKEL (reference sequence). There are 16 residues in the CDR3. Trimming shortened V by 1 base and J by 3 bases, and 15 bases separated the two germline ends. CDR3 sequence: CASSQVSGIEYYGYTF. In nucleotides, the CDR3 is TGTGCCAGCAGCCAAGTATCAGGGATTGAGTACTATGGCTACACCTTC.

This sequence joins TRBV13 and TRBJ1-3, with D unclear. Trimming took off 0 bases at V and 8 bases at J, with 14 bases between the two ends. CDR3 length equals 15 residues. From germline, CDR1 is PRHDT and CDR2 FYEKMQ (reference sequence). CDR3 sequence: CASSLGMAFLHTIYF. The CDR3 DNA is TGTGCCAGCAGCTTAGGAATGGCCTTTTTGCACACCATATATTTT.

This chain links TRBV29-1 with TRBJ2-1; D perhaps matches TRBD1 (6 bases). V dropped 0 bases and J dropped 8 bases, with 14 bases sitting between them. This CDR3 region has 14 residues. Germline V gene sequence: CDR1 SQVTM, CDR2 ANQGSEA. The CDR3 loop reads CSVEEGTGSDEQFF. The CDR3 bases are TGCAGCGTTGAAGAAGGCACAGGGAGTGATGAGCAGTTCTTC.

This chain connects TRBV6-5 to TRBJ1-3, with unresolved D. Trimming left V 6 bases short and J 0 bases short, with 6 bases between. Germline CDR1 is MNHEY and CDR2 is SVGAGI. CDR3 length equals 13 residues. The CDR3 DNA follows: TGTGCCAGCAGGCAGGACTCTGGAAACACCATATATTTT. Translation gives CASRQDSGNTIYF.

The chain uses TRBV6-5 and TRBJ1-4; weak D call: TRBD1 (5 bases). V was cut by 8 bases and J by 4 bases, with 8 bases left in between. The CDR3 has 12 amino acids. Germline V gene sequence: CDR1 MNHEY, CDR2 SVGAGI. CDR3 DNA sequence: TGTGCCAGCTCAGGGAATAATGAAAAACTGTTTTTT. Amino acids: CASSGNNEKLFF.

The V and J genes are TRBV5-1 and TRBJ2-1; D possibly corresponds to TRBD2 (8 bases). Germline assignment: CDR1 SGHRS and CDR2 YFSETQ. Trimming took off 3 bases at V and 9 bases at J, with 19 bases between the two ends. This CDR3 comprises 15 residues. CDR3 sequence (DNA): TGCGCCAGCAGCTCCCGACAGGGACTAGTTGGTGAGCAGTTCTTC. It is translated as CASSSRQGLVGEQFF.

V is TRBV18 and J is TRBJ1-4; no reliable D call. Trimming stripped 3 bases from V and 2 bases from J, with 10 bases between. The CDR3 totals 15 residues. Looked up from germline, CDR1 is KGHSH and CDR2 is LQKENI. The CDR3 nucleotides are TGTGCCAGCTCACCGCTCGGCGGCACTAATGAAAAACTGTTTTTT. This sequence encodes CASSPLGGTNEKLFF. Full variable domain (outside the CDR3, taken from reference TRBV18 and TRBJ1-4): NAGVMQNPRHLVRRRGQEARLRCSPMKGHSHVYWYRQLPEEGLKFMVYLQKENIIDESGMPKERFSAEFPKEGPSILRIQQVVRGDSAAYFCASSPLGGTNEKLFFGSGTQLSVL.

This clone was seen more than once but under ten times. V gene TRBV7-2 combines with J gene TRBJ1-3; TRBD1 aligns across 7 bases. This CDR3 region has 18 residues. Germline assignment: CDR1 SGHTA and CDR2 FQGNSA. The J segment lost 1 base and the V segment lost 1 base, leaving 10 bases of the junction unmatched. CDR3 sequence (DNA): TGTGCCAGCAGCTTAGGCGTCCCCCTGGGACAGTCTGGAAACACCATATATTTT. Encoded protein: CASSLGVPLGQSGNTIYF.

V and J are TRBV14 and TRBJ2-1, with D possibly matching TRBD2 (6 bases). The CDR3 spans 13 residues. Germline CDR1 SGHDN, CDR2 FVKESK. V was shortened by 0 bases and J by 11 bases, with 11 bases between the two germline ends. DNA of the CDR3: TGTGCCAGCAGCCAAGATCGGGGACTCCAGCAGTTCTTC. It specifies CASSQDRGLQQFF. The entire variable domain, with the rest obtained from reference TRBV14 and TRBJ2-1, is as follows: EAGVTQFPSHSVIEKGQTVTLRCDPISGHDNLYWYRRVMGKEIKFLLHFVKESKQDESGMPNNRFLAERTGGTYSTLKVQPAELEDSGVYFCASSQDRGLQQFFGPGTRLTVL.

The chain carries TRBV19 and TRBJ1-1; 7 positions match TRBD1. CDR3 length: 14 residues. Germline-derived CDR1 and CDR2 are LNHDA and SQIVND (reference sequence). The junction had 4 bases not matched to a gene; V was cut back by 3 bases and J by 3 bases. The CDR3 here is CASSIRDSYTEAFF. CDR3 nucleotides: TGTGCCAGTAGTATCCGGGACAGCTACACTGAAGCTTTCTTT.

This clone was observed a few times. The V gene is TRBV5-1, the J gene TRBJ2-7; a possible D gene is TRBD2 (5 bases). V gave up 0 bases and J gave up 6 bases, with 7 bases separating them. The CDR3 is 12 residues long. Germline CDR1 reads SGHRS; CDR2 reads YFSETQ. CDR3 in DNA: TGCGCCAGCAGCTTGGAAGGAGGCGAGCAGTACTTC. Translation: CASSLEGGEQYF.

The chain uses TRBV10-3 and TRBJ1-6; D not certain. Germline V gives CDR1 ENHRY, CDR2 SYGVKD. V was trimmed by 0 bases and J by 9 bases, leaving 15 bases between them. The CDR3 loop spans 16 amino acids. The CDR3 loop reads CAISESKVRGVSPLHF. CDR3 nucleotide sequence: TGTGCCATCAGTGAGTCGAAGGTACGGGGTGTTTCACCCCTCCACTTT.

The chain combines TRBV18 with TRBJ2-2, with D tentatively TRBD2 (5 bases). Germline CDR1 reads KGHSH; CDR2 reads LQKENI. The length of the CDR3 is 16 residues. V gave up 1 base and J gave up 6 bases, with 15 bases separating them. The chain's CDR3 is CASSPQRSADPGELFF. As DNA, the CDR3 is TGTGCCAGCTCACCACAGAGATCAGCGGACCCCGGGGAGCTGTTTTTT.

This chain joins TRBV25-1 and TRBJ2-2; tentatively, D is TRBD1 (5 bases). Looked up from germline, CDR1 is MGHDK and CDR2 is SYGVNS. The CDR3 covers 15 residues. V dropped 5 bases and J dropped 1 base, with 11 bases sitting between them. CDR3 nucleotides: TGTGCCAGCAGTCACCCAGGGAAGAACACCGGGGAGCTGTTTTTT. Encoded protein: CASSHPGKNTGELFF.

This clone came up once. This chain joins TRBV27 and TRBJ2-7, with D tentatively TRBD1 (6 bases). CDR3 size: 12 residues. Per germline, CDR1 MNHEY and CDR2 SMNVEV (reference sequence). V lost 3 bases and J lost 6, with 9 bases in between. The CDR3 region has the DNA TGTGCCAGCAGTTTCCTCAGGGGCGAGCAGTACTTC. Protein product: CASSFLRGEQYF.

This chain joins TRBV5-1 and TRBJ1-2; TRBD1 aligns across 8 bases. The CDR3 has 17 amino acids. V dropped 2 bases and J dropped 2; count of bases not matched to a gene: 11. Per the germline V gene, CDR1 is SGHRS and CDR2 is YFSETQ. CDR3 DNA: TGCGCCAGCAGCTTCACCCCAGGGGGCGCCCGCAACTATGGCTACACCTTC. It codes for CASSFTPGGARNYGYTF.

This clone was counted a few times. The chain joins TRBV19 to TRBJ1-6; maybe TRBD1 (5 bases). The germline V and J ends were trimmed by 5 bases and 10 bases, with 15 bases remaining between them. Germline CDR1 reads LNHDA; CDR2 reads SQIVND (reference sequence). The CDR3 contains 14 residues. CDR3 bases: TGTGCCAGTAGTCCTGGGAGGGAGGGGTCACCCCTCCACTTT. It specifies CASSPGREGSPLHF.

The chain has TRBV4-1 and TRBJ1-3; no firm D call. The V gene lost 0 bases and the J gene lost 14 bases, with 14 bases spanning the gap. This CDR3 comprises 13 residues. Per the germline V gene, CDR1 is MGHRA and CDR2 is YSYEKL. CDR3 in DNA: TGCGCCAGCAGCCAAGATCGCCGCTACCCCCTATATTTT. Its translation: CASSQDRRYPLYF.

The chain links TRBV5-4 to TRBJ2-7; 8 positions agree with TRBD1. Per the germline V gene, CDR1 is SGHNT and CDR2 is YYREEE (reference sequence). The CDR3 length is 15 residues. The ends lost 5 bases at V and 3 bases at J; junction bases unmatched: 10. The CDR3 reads CASSPNRGIGYEQYF. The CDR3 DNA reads TGTGCCAGCAGTCCCAACAGGGGGATCGGCTACGAGCAGTACTTC.